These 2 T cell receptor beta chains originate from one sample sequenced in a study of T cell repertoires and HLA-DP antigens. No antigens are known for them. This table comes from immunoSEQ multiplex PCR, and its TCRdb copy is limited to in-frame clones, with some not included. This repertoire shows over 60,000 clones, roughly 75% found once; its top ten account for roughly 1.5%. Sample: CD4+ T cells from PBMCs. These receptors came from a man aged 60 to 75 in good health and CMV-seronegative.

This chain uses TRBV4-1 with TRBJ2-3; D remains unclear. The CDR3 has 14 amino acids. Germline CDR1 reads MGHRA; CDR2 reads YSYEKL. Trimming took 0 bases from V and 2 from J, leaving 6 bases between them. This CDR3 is CASSQDPYTDTQYF. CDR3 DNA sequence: TGCGCCAGCAGCCAAGATCCCTACACAGATACGCAGTATTTT.

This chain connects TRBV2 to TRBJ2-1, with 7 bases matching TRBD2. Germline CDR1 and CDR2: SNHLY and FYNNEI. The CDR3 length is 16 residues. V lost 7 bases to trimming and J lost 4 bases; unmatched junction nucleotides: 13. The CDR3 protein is CASKPTGLAAYNEQFF. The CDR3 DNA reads TGTGCCAGCAAACCGACCGGGCTAGCGGCATACAATGAGCAGTTCTTC.